The 21 T cell receptor beta chains in this list originate from one sample, sequenced in a study of vaccination and CD4 T cells after COVID-19. The antigens of these receptors remain unknown. Treatment described: roughly 11-day PBMC culture with coronavirus spike peptide pools or control peptides (ViraFEST assay). Sequenced with the Oncomine TCR Beta short-read assay was DNA taken from cultured CD4+ T cells. From the PCR reads, TCRdb called clonotypes with MiXCR, one entry per CDR3 protein. Of 13,000 to 15,000 distinct CDR3 sequences listed, about 47% are singletons. What was sequenced was CD4+ T cells from blood, cultured in vitro. These receptors originate from a human donor who had recovered from COVID-19.

There are a few counts of this clonotype. This rearrangement joins TRBV6-2 or TRBV6-3 to TRBJ1-6; the D gene is possibly TRBD1 (6 bases). Germline CDR1 is MNHEY and CDR2 is SVGEGT. V was trimmed by 6 bases and J by 6 bases, leaving 15 bases between them. The CDR3 runs to 15 residues. The CDR3 region has the DNA TGTGCCAGCAGGCGGGGATTACAGGGTAATTCACCCCTCCACTTT. This gives the protein CASRRGLQGNSPLHF.

This chain links TRBV6-1 with TRBJ1-2; D gene uncertain. Trimming cost V 6 bases and J 2 bases, with 16 bases left between them. Germline V lookup: CDR1 MNHNS, CDR2 SASEGT. The length of the CDR3 is 15 residues. The CDR3 DNA reads as TGTGCCAGCAGCCGCGCCACTAATACGAACTATGGCTACACCTTC. Protein product: CASSRATNTNYGYTF.

The gene calls are TRBV11-1 and TRBJ2-1; no firm D call. In germline, CDR1 is SGHAT, CDR2 FQDESV (reference sequence). The germline V and J ends were trimmed by 0 bases and 3 bases, with 12 bases remaining between them. There are 16 residues in the CDR3. DNA for the CDR3: TGTGCCAGCAGCTTAGCGCTGGGTAGCAGCTACAATGAGCAGTTCTTC. This encodes CASSLALGSSYNEQFF.

A few counts support this clonotype. This chain connects TRBV6-1 to TRBJ1-5; a possible D gene is TRBD1 (5 bases). V was trimmed by 5 bases and J by 4 bases, leaving 18 bases between them. The germline CDR1 and CDR2 sequences are MNHNS and SASEGT. The CDR3 loop spans 16 amino acids. The CDR3 spells CASSRETGGNNQPQHF. In nucleotides, the CDR3 is TGTGCCAGCAGTCGGGAGACTGGGGGTAATAATCAGCCCCAGCATTTT.

The rearrangement joins TRBV18 to TRBJ2-2; possibly TRBD2 for D (5 bases). Germline values: CDR1 KGHSH, CDR2 LQKENI. The CDR3 length is 16 residues. The V end lost 3 bases, the J end lost 2 bases, and 13 bases lay between the germline ends. This chain's CDR3 is CASSPDRPGNTGELFF. The CDR3 nucleotides read TGTGCCAGCTCACCCGATAGACCGGGAAACACCGGGGAGCTGTTTTTT.

The chain joins TRBV7-7 to TRBJ2-7, with 7 bases aligning to TRBD2. CDR1 and CDR2 from the germline V gene are SSHAT and FNYEAQ (reference sequence). V shed 7 bases, J shed 2 bases, and the junction held 11 bases outside the gene matches. The length of the CDR3 is 15 residues. For the CDR3, the DNA is TGTGCCAGCAACCAAGCGGGGAGCGCACCCTACGAGCAGTACTTC. It encodes CASNQAGSAPYEQYF.

J is TRBJ1-5 and V is TRBV27; no clear D gene. This CDR3 has 14 amino acids. Germline CDR1 and CDR2: MNHEY and SMNVEV (reference sequence). V was clipped by 6 bases and J by 4 bases, with 13 bases between them. CDR3 DNA sequence: TGTGCCAGCAGAGACGAGCTGGGGAATCAGCCCCAGCATTTT. Residues: CASRDELGNQPQHF.

The chain uses TRBV5-1 and TRBJ2-5; no clear D. The V gene lost 2 bases and the J gene lost 5 bases, with 13 bases spanning the gap. The CDR3 has 14 amino acids. The germline V gene has CDR1 SGHRS and CDR2 YFSETQ. The CDR3 bases are TGCGCCAGCAGCTTTAACAACCCCGGGGAGACCCAGTACTTC. It yields the protein CASSFNNPGETQYF.

This clonotype was observed once. The V and J genes are TRBV19 and TRBJ2-7; tentatively, D is TRBD1 or TRBD2 (5 bases each). Per germline, CDR1 LNHDA and CDR2 SQIVND (reference sequence). This CDR3 is built from 14 residues. Between the trimmed V and J ends, which lost 7 bases and 3 bases, there was a span of 16 bases. In DNA, the CDR3 is TGTGCCAGTAAACAGGTAATGAGGGTCTACGAGCAGTACTTC. The encoded protein is CASKQVMRVYEQYF.

The sample holds a few counts of this clonotype. The chain couples TRBV7-2 to TRBJ2-5, with D perhaps given as TRBD1 or TRBD2 (5 bases each). The CDR3 has 14 amino acids. Germline V gene lookup returns CDR1 SGHTA and CDR2 FQGNSA. Trimming shortened V by 4 bases and J by 2 bases, and 11 bases separated the two germline ends. The chain's CDR3 is CASSSRDRQETQYF. The DNA for the CDR3 is TGTGCCAGCAGCTCCCGGGACCGGCAAGAGACCCAGTACTTC.

The CDR3 protein is CASSRGAGGTNEQFF. The CDR3 coding sequence is TGTGCCAGCAGCAGGGGGGCGGGAGGGACCAATGAGCAGTTCTTC. The chain joins TRBV7-3 to TRBJ2-1, with 9 bases lining up with TRBD2. V dropped 5 bases and J dropped 6; count of bases not matched to a gene: 8. Germline values: CDR1 SGHTA, CDR2 FQGTGA. The CDR3 sequence is 15 residues long.

The chain links TRBV10-1 to TRBJ1-5; no firm D call. The V gene's germline CDR1 is WNHNN and CDR2 SYGVQD (reference sequence). This CDR3 contains 13 residues. The ends were cut back, 5 bases at V and 5 bases at J, with 10 bases in the middle. The DNA of the CDR3 is TGCGCCAGCAGTAACTTTGGGGATCAGCCCCAGCATTTT. It translates to CASSNFGDQPQHF.

V usage is TRBV30 and J usage is TRBJ2-5, with a tentative D call TRBD2 (5 bases). The CDR3 has 13 amino acids. The V gene lost 6 bases and the J gene lost 4 bases, with 15 bases spanning the gap. Germline-derived CDR1 and CDR2 are GTSNPN and SVGIG (reference sequence). The CDR3 DNA follows: TGTGCCTGTGATAAAGGGAGCCGAGAGACCCAGTACTTC. Translated, it gives CACDKGSRETQYF. Full variable domain (rest looked up from reference TRBV30 and TRBJ2-5): SQTIHQWPATLVQPVGSPLSLECTVEGTSNPNLYWYRQAAGRGLQLLFYSVGIGQISSEVPQNLSASRPQDRQFILSSKKLLLSDSGFYLCACDKGSRETQYFGPGTRLLVL.

The genes are TRBV4-1 and TRBJ1-2; D not resolved. The V end lost 0 bases, the J end lost 7 bases, and 21 bases lay between the germline ends. Germline CDR1 and CDR2: MGHRA and YSYEKL. There are 17 residues in the CDR3. CDR3 DNA sequence: TGCGCCAGCAGCCAAGATCGCCGCCGCGTCCCCCGGGGTGGCTACACCTTC. Translated, it gives CASSQDRRRVPRGGYTF.

This clonotype has only a few counts. The chain is built from TRBV10-3 and TRBJ1-1, with unresolved D. This CDR3 comprises 13 residues. V lost 8 bases and J lost 0, with 10 bases in between. Germline V gene sequence: CDR1 ENHRY, CDR2 SYGVKD. For the CDR3, the DNA is TGTGCCATCGCTTACAGCATGAACACTGAAGCTTTCTTT. Residues: CAIAYSMNTEAFF.

The gene calls are TRBV23-1 and TRBJ1-5; tentatively, D is TRBD1 (6 bases). TRBV23-1 is an open reading frame, and its role is uncertain. The V gene lost 7 bases and the J gene lost 4 bases, with 17 bases spanning the gap. The CDR3 is 15 amino acids. CDR3 region: CASNSPGRGNQPQHF. CDR3 bases: TGCGCCAGCAACTCCCCCGGCAGGGGTAATCAGCCCCAGCATTTT.

The table lists this clonotype with a few counts. The chain combines TRBV6-1 with TRBJ1-1; weak D call: TRBD1 (5 bases). Germline loops: CDR1 MNHNS, CDR2 SASEGT. The CDR3 spans 17 residues. V was shortened by 8 bases and J by 4 bases, with 26 bases between the two germline ends. The CDR3 region is CASVREQAAWSSTEAFF. The DNA of the CDR3 is TGTGCCAGCGTCCGGGAACAGGCCGCTTGGAGCTCCACTGAAGCTTTCTTT.

The chain combines TRBV28 with TRBJ1-1; D not resolved. The V gene's germline CDR1 is MDHEN and CDR2 SYDVKM. The CDR3 runs to 14 residues. The ends were cut back, 4 bases at V and 1 base at J, with 10 bases in the middle. The CDR3 protein is CASSSTLENTEAFF. The CDR3 DNA is TGTGCCAGCAGTTCGACTCTCGAGAACACTGAAGCTTTCTTT.

The V call is TRBV19, the J call TRBJ2-2; TRBD2 aligns across 11 bases. Germline values: CDR1 LNHDA, CDR2 SQIVND (reference sequence). Losses at the gene ends were 8 bases for V and 9 bases for J; bases not matched to a gene: 17. The CDR3 sequence is 17 residues long. The CDR3 coding sequence is TGTGCCAGTTGCTGTACGGAGACTAGCGGGATTATTAGGGAGCTGTTTTTT. It specifies CASCCTETSGIIRELFF.

The rearrangement links TRBV18 to TRBJ1-3; D is ambiguous. There are 16 residues in the CDR3. The V gene's germline CDR1 is KGHSH and CDR2 LQKENI. Trimming left V 3 bases short and J 1 base short, with 13 bases between. In DNA, the CDR3 is TGTGCCAGCTCACCGGGTCCCAGGACTTCTGGAAACACCATATATTTT. Amino acids: CASSPGPRTSGNTIYF. The variable domain in full, with the rest retrieved from reference TRBV18 and TRBJ1-3, is NAGVMQNPRHLVRRRGQEARLRCSPMKGHSHVYWYRQLPEEGLKFMVYLQKENIIDESGMPKERFSAEFPKEGPSILRIQQVVRGDSAAYFCASSPGPRTSGNTIYFGEGSWLTVV.

This clonotype was detected only a few times. This chain links TRBV7-8 with TRBJ1-1; 12 bases match TRBD1. This CDR3 spans 16 amino acids. The germline gives CDR1 SGHVS, CDR2 FQNEAQ. V was pared by 6 bases and J by 1 base, with 6 bases of the junction left unmatched. CDR3 amino acids: CASRLGTGGPNTEAFF. The CDR3 nucleotides are TGTGCCAGCAGGTTGGGGACAGGGGGCCCGAACACTGAAGCTTTCTTT.